The present T cell receptor beta chain was sequenced within a study of blood T cell repertoires in COVID-19. Across the study: From T cells, B-cell-depleted T cells, or PBMCs came the material, which was cDNA or gDNA.

The authors' processing: Scientists estimated how many nucleated cells there were by amplifying reference gene primers. TCRdb keeps only in-frame clones here, not all; method: immunoSEQ multiplex PCR. Clone size and the V and J calls come from that table; the DNA yielded D and trimming. The sample gives around 20,000 clones, approximately 87% of which show up once; around 10% is in the top ten. Germline-derived CDR1 and CDR2 are MNHNS and SASEGT. V gave up 3 bases and J gave up 0 bases, with 8 bases separating them. CDR3 length: 14 residues. This chain links TRBV6-1 with TRBJ1-1; D uncertain. The material sequenced was peripheral blood. The sequence derives from a human donor in a cohort sampled during active COVID-19. CDR3: CASSEPGMNTEAFF. As DNA, the CDR3 is TGTGCCAGCAGTGAGCCAGGAATGAACACTGAAGCTTTCTTT.